The present TCR beta chain was sequenced within a study of early T cells in non-severe SARS-CoV-2 infection. Study background: Bulk RNA isolated from unsorted whole blood underwent sequencing; chains were not paired. Study-level results: VDJdb matches were skewed toward anti-spike CD8 T cell responses.

Concerning this clonotype itself: Its target is not known.

cDNA molecules, individually, were tagged with unique molecular identifiers. Using its own MiXCR run on the 5' RACE reads, TCRdb lists one record per CDR3 protein. The sample has 70,000 to 95,000 distinct CDR3 sequences, 14% seen once. CDR3 length: 16 residues. Germline V CDR1 and CDR2: SQVTM, ANQGSEA. Trimming removed 4 bases from V and 0 bases from J; junction bases left unmatched: 4. The material sequenced was whole blood. The chain employs TRBV29-1 and TRBJ2-6; 9 bases fit TRBD1. The receptor comes from an adult who was a healthcare worker with PCR-confirmed SARS-CoV-2 infection or an uninfected control (not recorded which). In DNA form, the CDR3 reads TGCAGCGTTGTGACAGGGGGACCCTCTGGGGCCAACGTCCTGACTTTC. Protein: CSVVTGGPSGANVLTF.